The 14 T cell receptor beta chains below were found in one sample sequenced in a study of blood T cell repertoires in COVID-19. Sequencing was performed with immunoSEQ multiplex PCR; in TCRdb, only in-frame clones are kept and a portion is missing. Of approximately 430,000 clones listed, 80% to 90% are singletons. The sample consisted of peripheral blood. The receptors here all came from a woman aged 30 to 39 with active or convalescent COVID-19.

This chain joins TRBV3-1 (or the pseudogene TRBV3-2) and TRBJ2-1, with 14 bases fitting TRBD2. Per germline, CDR1 LGHDT and CDR2 YNNKEL (reference sequence). The CDR3 contains 19 residues. Unmatched junction bases numbered 4, after V lost 0 bases and J lost 0 bases. The CDR3 nucleotides read TGTGCCAGCAGCCAAGAAGGGACTAGCGGGAGACGCTCCTACAATGAGCAGTTCTTC. Its translation is CASSQEGTSGRRSYNEQFF.

The chain recombines TRBV7-9 with TRBJ2-1; D may be TRBD2 (6 bases). There are 13 residues in the CDR3. Trimming shortened V by 1 base and J by 7 bases, and 8 bases separated the two germline ends. Germline CDR1 reads SEHNR; CDR2 reads FQNEAQ (reference sequence). DNA for the CDR3: TGTGCCAGCAGCTTAGTTGCGGGGAATGAGCAGTTCTTC. Protein: CASSLVAGNEQFF.

The CDR3 region is CASSRRTSGKSTDTQYF. The CDR3 region has the DNA TGTGCCAGCAGTCGGAGGACTAGCGGAAAGAGCACAGATACGCAGTATTTT. The chain couples TRBV27 to TRBJ2-3; 10 positions match TRBD2. The trim removed 5 bases at V and 0 bases at J, leaving 8 bases unmatched. The CDR3 is 17 amino acids. CDR1 is MNHEY, CDR2 SMNVEV, per germline (reference sequence).

This clone was seen once. In nucleotides, the CDR3 is TGCAGCCTTATTCGCGGGAGAATCAGCAATGAGCAGTTCTTC. It translates to CSLIRGRISNEQFF. This chain uses TRBV29-1 with TRBJ2-1; 7 bases map to TRBD2. With 8 bases clipped from V and 6 bases from J, the junction kept 13 bases outside the gene matches. In germline, CDR1 is SQVTM, CDR2 ANQGSEA. This CDR3 comprises 14 residues.

The chain links TRBV14 to TRBJ2-7; D unclear. The CDR3 runs to 11 residues. Germline V gene data show CDR1 as SGHDN and CDR2 as FVKESK. V lost 0 bases and J 7 bases, leaving 4 bases between the germline ends. This CDR3 is CASSQDSEQYF. DNA for the CDR3: TGTGCCAGCAGCCAAGATTCGGAGCAGTACTTC.

The chain is built from TRBV5-1 and TRBJ2-7; 9 bases match TRBD1. The V segment lost 3 bases and the J segment 3 bases; nucleotides outside the gene matches: 4. Germline V gene lookup returns CDR1 SGHRS and CDR2 YFSETQ. The CDR3 sequence is 14 residues long. CDR3 nucleotides: TGCGCCAGCAGCTCGGCGACAGGGGGCTACGAGCAGTACTTC. Translation: CASSSATGGYEQYF.

The V and J genes are TRBV25-1 and TRBJ1-1, with D tentatively TRBD1 (6 bases). The CDR3 is 17 amino acids. Trimming removed 0 bases at V and 0 bases at J, with 14 bases between. Germline V gene sequence: CDR1 MGHDK, CDR2 SYGVNS. The CDR3 nucleotides are TGTGCCAGCAGTGAATACGGACAGCATGGCTTGAACACTGAAGCTTTCTTT. Translation: CASSEYGQHGLNTEAFF.

As concerns this clone: Other DNA sequences in this sample translate to the same CDR3. This rearrangement joins TRBV5-1 to TRBJ1-1; 8 bases agree with TRBD1. CDR3 size: 14 residues. V was pared by 4 bases and J by 4 bases, with 6 bases of the junction left unmatched. Germline lookup yields CDR1 SGHRS and CDR2 YFSETQ. CDR3 coding DNA: TGCGCCAGCAGCACCGGACAGGGCCGCACTGAAGCTTTCTTT. It codes for CASSTGQGRTEAFF. Drawing the rest from reference TRBV5-1 and TRBJ1-1, the complete variable domain is KAGVTQTPRYLIKTRGQQVTLSCSPISGHRSVSWYQQTPGQGLQFLFEYFSETQRNKGNFPGRFSGRQFSNSRSEMNVSTLELGDSALYLCASSTGQGRTEAFFGQGTRLTVV.

The V gene is TRBV7-6, the J gene TRBJ2-1; 7 bases align to TRBD1. CDR3 length: 15 residues. The germline V gene has CDR1 SGHVS and CDR2 FNYEAQ. The ends lost 4 bases at V and 4 bases at J; junction bases unmatched: 7. In DNA form, the CDR3 reads TGTGCCAGCAGCTCCCGACAGGGAATTTACAATGAGCAGTTCTTC. It is translated as CASSSRQGIYNEQFF.

V and J are TRBV20-1 and TRBJ2-3; D unresolved. Germline CDR1 and CDR2: DFQATT and SNEGSKA (reference sequence). This CDR3 contains 10 residues. Between the trimmed V and J ends, which lost 5 bases and 6 bases, there was a span of 6 bases. The CDR3, as DNA: TGCAGTGCTCCTCTCGATACGCAGTATTTT. This gives the protein CSAPLDTQYF.

This chain links TRBV6-5 with TRBJ1-2; perhaps TRBD1 as D (5 bases). The germline V gene has CDR1 MNHEY and CDR2 SVGAGI. Trimming stripped 8 bases from V and 8 bases from J, with 12 bases between. The CDR3 totals 11 residues. CDR3 region: CASGPEGGYTF. The CDR3 DNA sequence: TGTGCCAGCGGCCCGGAGGGGGGCTACACCTTC.

V gene TRBV2 combines with J gene TRBJ2-1; D possibly corresponds to TRBD2 (6 bases). Trimming stripped 3 bases from V and 2 bases from J, with 11 bases between. Germline assignment: CDR1 SNHLY and CDR2 FYNNEI. The CDR3 runs to 15 residues. The CDR3 DNA follows: TGTGCCAGCAGTGATCCCGGGAGACCCTACAATGAGCAGTTCTTC. It is translated as CASSDPGRPYNEQFF.

V is TRBV6-2 or TRBV6-3 and J is TRBJ2-1; TRBD2 agrees at 7 bases. The CDR3 has 14 residues. The V and J ends lost 3 bases and 7 bases, in that order; junction bases with no gene match: 6. Germline V lookup: CDR1 MNHEY, CDR2 SVGEGT. CDR3 bases: TGTGCCAGCAGTTATTTTCCTAGCGGTAATGAGCAGTTCTTC. Translation: CASSYFPSGNEQFF.

V gene TRBV2 combines with J gene TRBJ1-1, with D tentatively TRBD1 (5 bases). This CDR3 spans 12 amino acids. The V gene's germline CDR1 is SNHLY and CDR2 FYNNEI. V gave up 4 bases and J gave up 5 bases, with 8 bases separating them. CDR3 sequence reads: CASSAGGTEAFF. The CDR3, as DNA: TGTGCCAGCAGTGCCGGGGGGACTGAAGCTTTCTTT. Full variable domain (rest looked up from reference TRBV2 and TRBJ1-1): EPEVTQTPSHQVTQMGQEVILRCVPISNHLYFYWYRQILGQKVEFLVSFYNNEISEKSEIFDDQFSVERPDGSNFTLKIRSTKLEDSAMYFCASSAGGTEAFFGQGTRLTVV.